This T cell receptor (beta chain) comes out of a study of cytomegalovirus exposure and HLA in healthy donors. Study-wide findings and caveats: Later analysis associated a missense DCLRE1C variant with TCR beta V- and J-gene trimming.

60 Vbeta and 13 Jbeta primers were used in PCR. Measured with immunoSEQ multiplex PCR; TCRdb has only the in-frame clones, and not every one. The top ten hold roughly 6.3% of the sample, which has under 200,000 clones, approximately 80% seen once. Germline CDR1 is MDHEN and CDR2 is SYDVKM. Losses at the gene ends were 4 bases for V and 10 bases for J; bases not matched to a gene: 8. This CDR3 is 13 amino acids long. Of note for this clone: Its antigen is currently unknown.

The chain carries TRBV28 and TRBJ1-1; 8 bases map to TRBD1. The specimen sequenced was PBMCs. This TCR was recovered from a male donor in good health and CMV-seropositive. The DNA of the CDR3 is TGTGCCAGCAGTTACCCCCGGACAGGGCGAGCTTTCTTT. It yields the protein CASSYPRTGRAFF.